A selection of T cell receptor beta chains follows, all from one sample in a study of a mutant IDH1 vaccine in newly diagnosed glioma. Clones were sequenced by immunoSEQ multiplex PCR, and TCRdb holds only the in-frame ones, with some missing. Found here are tens of thousands of clones, around nine tenths of them singletons; the top ten hold roughly 2%. These receptors have no identified antigens. The input for sequencing was PBMCs, taken from a glioma patient whose treatment included an IDH1 peptide vaccine. The source of these receptors is a man between 25 and 39 years old with glioma. Both conserved end residues are part of each CDR3. A D gene is named only where the DNA matches it firmly. Size tells how often a clone was seen (once, few, many) or the class of an expanded clone, and some rows leave it out.

d_gene: TRBD1; v_gene: TRBV11-2; abundance: -; j_gene: TRBJ1-1; CDR3aa: CASSWTGVSTEAFF; CDR3nt: TGTGCCAGCAGCTGGACAGGGGTGAGCACTGAAGCTTTCTTT
d_gene: -; v_gene: TRBV6-1; abundance: -; j_gene: TRBJ1-5; CDR3aa: CASSERANQPQHF; CDR3nt: TGTGCCAGCAGTGAAAGAGCGAATCAGCCCCAGCATTTT
d_gene: TRBD1; v_gene: TRBV6-1; abundance: -; j_gene: TRBJ1-2; CDR3aa: CASQNLGQGRYGYTF; CDR3nt: TGTGCCAGCCAGAACCTAGGACAGGGGCGATATGGCTACACCTTC
d_gene: -; v_gene: TRBV11-2; abundance: -; j_gene: TRBJ2-1; CDR3aa: CASSMEGGRRNEQFF; CDR3nt: TGTGCCAGCAGCATGGAGGGGGGGCGACGCAATGAGCAGTTCTTC
d_gene: -; v_gene: TRBV7-9; abundance: -; j_gene: TRBJ1-1; CDR3aa: CASTGSPGDTEAFF; CDR3nt: TGTGCCAGCACAGGGTCCCCAGGGGACACTGAAGCTTTCTTT
d_gene: TRBD1; v_gene: TRBV9; abundance: -; j_gene: TRBJ2-1; CDR3aa: CASSIRQGAGNEQFF; CDR3nt: TGTGCCAGCAGCATCCGACAGGGGGCGGGAAATGAGCAGTTCTTC
d_gene: TRBD1; v_gene: TRBV29-1; abundance: -; j_gene: TRBJ1-3; CDR3aa: CSVVDVQGSGNTIYF; CDR3nt: TGCAGCGTTGTTGACGTACAGGGGTCTGGAAACACCATATATTTT
d_gene: TRBD2; v_gene: TRBV6-6; abundance: -; j_gene: TRBJ2-1; CDR3aa: CASSLAGEGYNEQFF; CDR3nt: TGTGCCAGCAGTTTAGCGGGAGAGGGCTACAATGAGCAGTTCTTC
d_gene: TRBD2; v_gene: TRBV9; abundance: -; j_gene: TRBJ2-3; CDR3aa: CASSVVTSGVTDTQYF; CDR3nt: TGTGCCAGCAGCGTAGTAACTAGCGGGGTCACAGATACGCAGTATTTT
d_gene: -; v_gene: TRBV5-1; abundance: -; j_gene: TRBJ1-5; CDR3aa: CASSLDGVQPQHF; CDR3nt: TGCGCCAGCAGCTTGGACGGGGTGCAGCCCCAGCATTTT
d_gene: TRBD2; v_gene: TRBV28; abundance: -; j_gene: TRBJ2-1; CDR3aa: CASSLRREIDEQFF; CDR3nt: TGTGCCAGCAGTTTACGGCGGGAGATTGATGAGCAGTTCTTC
d_gene: TRBD2; v_gene: TRBV6-1; abundance: -; j_gene: TRBJ2-1; CDR3aa: CASSGPTSGSSYNEQFF; CDR3nt: TGTGCCAGCAGTGGTCCGACTAGCGGGAGCTCCTACAATGAGCAGTTCTTC
d_gene: -; v_gene: TRBV4-1; abundance: -; j_gene: TRBJ1-3; CDR3aa: CASSQASYFSGNTIYF; CDR3nt: TGCGCCAGCAGCCAAGCGAGTTACTTCTCTGGAAACACCATATATTTT
d_gene: -; v_gene: TRBV10-2; abundance: -; j_gene: TRBJ2-3; CDR3aa: CASVPSHTDTQYF; CDR3nt: TGCGCCAGCGTCCCCTCACACACAGATACGCAGTATTTT
d_gene: -; v_gene: TRBV28; abundance: -; j_gene: TRBJ1-2; CDR3aa: CASSLAGEGYGYTF; CDR3nt: TGTGCCAGCAGTTTAGCAGGGGAAGGCTATGGCTACACCTTC
d_gene: -; v_gene: TRBV28; abundance: -; j_gene: TRBJ1-5; CDR3aa: CASRRDNQPQHF; CDR3nt: TGTGCCAGCCGACGAGACAATCAGCCCCAGCATTTT
d_gene: TRBD2; v_gene: TRBV27; abundance: -; j_gene: TRBJ2-1; CDR3aa: CASRRLAGGRGSEQFF; CDR3nt: TGTGCCAGCAGACGATTAGCGGGAGGGCGGGGGTCTGAGCAGTTCTTC
d_gene: TRBD1; v_gene: TRBV2; abundance: -; j_gene: TRBJ2-3; CDR3aa: CASSTLPGQNTDTQYF; CDR3nt: TGTGCCAGCAGTACTCTACCGGGACAGAACACAGATACGCAGTATTTT
d_gene: -; v_gene: TRBV11-3; abundance: few; j_gene: TRBJ1-1; CDR3aa: CASSLAATAMNTEAFF; CDR3nt: TGTGCCAGCAGCTTAGCAGCGACAGCCATGAACACTGAAGCTTTCTTT
d_gene: -; v_gene: TRBV19; abundance: -; j_gene: TRBJ1-3; CDR3aa: CASSMRINTIYF; CDR3nt: TGTGCCAGTAGTATGCGGATAAACACCATATATTTT
d_gene: TRBD1; v_gene: TRBV7-2; abundance: -; j_gene: TRBJ2-7; CDR3aa: CASSPRTGGYEQYF; CDR3nt: TGTGCCAGCAGCCCCCGGACAGGGGGTTACGAGCAGTACTTC
d_gene: -; v_gene: TRBV2; abundance: -; j_gene: TRBJ1-1; CDR3aa: CASSGLQGTEAFF; CDR3nt: TGTGCCAGCAGTGGATTACAGGGTACTGAAGCTTTCTTT
d_gene: TRBD2; v_gene: TRBV25-1; abundance: -; j_gene: TRBJ2-5; CDR3aa: CASSRGGAETQYF; CDR3nt: TGTGCCAGCTCCCGGGGGGGTGCTGAGACCCAGTACTTC
d_gene: -; v_gene: TRBV19; abundance: -; j_gene: TRBJ1-4; CDR3aa: CASTATAATNEKLFF; CDR3nt: TGTGCCAGTACCGCGACGGCTGCAACTAATGAAAAACTGTTTTTT
d_gene: -; v_gene: TRBV10-3; abundance: -; j_gene: TRBJ2-5; CDR3aa: CAISDQENSVPKLYF; CDR3nt: TGTGCCATCAGTGACCAGGAGAACTCTGTACCAAAACTTTACTTC
d_gene: -; v_gene: TRBV7-9; abundance: -; j_gene: TRBJ2-3; CDR3aa: CASSPTRDADTQYF; CDR3nt: TGTGCCAGCAGCCCGACCCGGGATGCAGATACGCAGTATTTT
d_gene: -; v_gene: TRBV6-1; abundance: -; j_gene: TRBJ2-7; CDR3aa: CASSTQWSSYEQYF; CDR3nt: TGTGCCAGCAGTACTCAATGGAGCTCCTACGAGCAGTACTTC
d_gene: TRBD2; v_gene: TRBV27; abundance: -; j_gene: TRBJ2-1; CDR3aa: CASSRGGPYNEQFF; CDR3nt: TGTGCCAGCAGTCGCGGGGGACCCTACAATGAGCAGTTCTTC
d_gene: -; v_gene: TRBV6-6; abundance: -; j_gene: TRBJ1-1; CDR3aa: CASSSGIGETEAFF; CDR3nt: TGTGCCAGCAGCTCAGGGATCGGGGAGACTGAAGCTTTCTTT
d_gene: TRBD2; v_gene: TRBV5-1; abundance: -; j_gene: TRBJ2-2; CDR3aa: CASSLLSSGGDTGELFF; CDR3nt: TGCGCCAGCAGCTTGTTGTCTAGCGGGGGAGATACCGGGGAGCTGTTTTTT
d_gene: TRBD2; v_gene: TRBV11-3; abundance: once; j_gene: TRBJ2-3; CDR3aa: CASSRSTSGDTDTQYF; CDR3nt: TGTGCCAGCAGCCGTTCGACTAGCGGGGATACAGATACGCAGTATTTT
d_gene: TRBD1; v_gene: TRBV4-1; abundance: -; j_gene: TRBJ1-2; CDR3aa: CASRQQGAGYGYTF; CDR3nt: TGCGCCAGCAGGCAACAGGGGGCTGGATATGGCTACACCTTC
d_gene: -; v_gene: TRBV5-5; abundance: once; j_gene: TRBJ1-3; CDR3aa: CASSYSTASGNTIYF; CDR3nt: TGTGCCAGCAGCTATTCTACGGCCTCTGGAAACACCATATATTTT
d_gene: -; v_gene: TRBV28; abundance: -; j_gene: TRBJ2-5; CDR3aa: CASSLGSISKETQYF; CDR3nt: TGTGCCAGCAGTTTGGGCTCTATTTCAAAAGAGACCCAGTACTTC
d_gene: -; v_gene: TRBV9; abundance: -; j_gene: TRBJ2-7; CDR3aa: CASSVQQVTYEQYF; CDR3nt: TGTGCCAGCAGCGTTCAACAGGTCACCTACGAGCAGTACTTC
d_gene: -; v_gene: TRBV5-4; abundance: -; j_gene: TRBJ2-7; CDR3aa: CASSLDLGPGGQYF; CDR3nt: TGTGCCAGCAGCTTGGATTTGGGCCCCGGTGGGCAGTACTTC
d_gene: -; v_gene: TRBV7-2; abundance: -; j_gene: TRBJ2-3; CDR3aa: CASSLAGPLMNTQYF; CDR3nt: TGTGCCAGCAGCTTAGCAGGGCCCCTCATGAATACGCAGTATTTT